The rows below give T cell receptor beta chains drawn from one sample of a study of T cell repertoires in cytomegalovirus infection. TCRdb fed the reads into MiXCR, producing one record per CDR3 protein. This table has about 310,000 distinct CDR3 sequences, roughly 15% appearing once. The sample taken for sequencing was PBMCs. These receptors were obtained from a human donor in good health (CMV status not recorded). Some clones in this sample may be carry-over from other donors' samples. Each CDR3 is given with its conserved first and last residue. Clone size is given for some rows only: seen once, a few or many times, or a class if the clone is expanded.

V: TRBV12-3/TRBV12-4
size: -
CDR3: CASSFTPDSQKLFF

V: TRBV7-8
size: many
CDR3: CASSLRQGDIQYF

V: TRBV2
size: few
CDR3: CASSDGSSGGVTDTQYF

V: TRBV28
size: many
CDR3: CASRLQGSHYEQYF

V: TRBV12-3/TRBV12-4
size: many
CDR3: CASRKAGSSYEQYF

V: TRBV12-3/TRBV12-4
size: -
CDR3: CASSLGSGYEAFF

V: TRBV5-4
size: few
CDR3: CASTAGPRTEAFF

V: TRBV12-3/TRBV12-4
size: -
CDR3: CASSLPRTGAAQHF

V: TRBV5-1
size: few
CDR3: CASSPRAPSRADEQFF

V: TRBV5-4
size: few
CDR3: CASRASGSTDTQYF

V: TRBV20-1
size: few
CDR3: CSAGDFYGYTF

V: TRBV28
size: many
CDR3: CASSGQGRPSYNSPLHF

V: TRBV18
size: -
CDR3: CASSPGAGFYNEQFF

V: TRBV6-5
size: -
CDR3: CASSYTIPGGVGFSTDTQYF

V: TRBV20-1
size: few
CDR3: CSASFRGSNQPQHF

V: TRBV28
size: many
CDR3: CASSSPPVTEAFF

V: TRBV2
size: -
CDR3: CASSERRGSGAKNIQYF

V: TRBV11-2
size: many
CDR3: CASSRRGGNADTQYF

V: TRBV20-1
size: few
CDR3: CSASSGYEQYF

V: TRBV5-1
size: few
CDR3: CASSPRTPGQGNTEAFF

V: TRBV7-2
size: many
CDR3: CASSGTGGKTQYF

V: TRBV27
size: many
CDR3: CASSLFGGRGYEQYF

V: TRBV5-4
size: few
CDR3: CASSPVGRRQETQYF

V: TRBV7-3
size: -
CDR3: CASSLSGQGTHEQYF

V: TRBV6-2/TRBV6-3
size: -
CDR3: CASGGIGNYGYTF

V: TRBV11-2
size: many
CDR3: CASRQNPQGHNEKLFF

V: TRBV5-1
size: -
CDR3: CASNTGTGNSPLHF

V: TRBV28
size: many
CDR3: CASSLPGIGRNTIYF